Detailed here is one TCR beta chain. The antigen remains unidentified. The authors obtained PBMCs from 9 to 10 ml of fresh peripheral blood. These data belong to a study of T cells in Graves' hyperthyroidism and ophthalmopathy. For the study at large: Peripheral blood was secured at the point of initial diagnosis, before any treatment. Study findings and constraints: From stable hyperthyroidism, ophthalmopathy was set apart by a 13 V-J model. Onset of ophthalmopathy came a median about 6.5 months after the model predicted it.

Amplification yielded TCR beta CDR3 regions, with RNA transcripts as the source. During a first-round RT-PCR of the TCR CDR3, the HTBI primer set was used. TCRdb reanalysed the multiplex PCR reads using MiXCR and keeps one entry per CDR3 protein. The table lists a few hundred thousand distinct CDR3 sequences, roughly 15% of them singletons. The CDR3 consists of 14 residues. The trim removed 2 bases at V and 8 bases at J, leaving 4 bases unmatched. Germline CDR1 and CDR2: MGHRA and YSYEKL. Sequenced: blood. This chain joins TRBV4-1 and TRBJ1-4; 8 bases match TRBD1. This receptor was obtained from a woman in her 30s with Graves' ophthalmopathy. Written as DNA, the CDR3 is TGCGCCAGCAGCCAAATGGACAGGGCAGAAAAACTGTTTTTT. It translates to CASSQMDRAEKLFF.